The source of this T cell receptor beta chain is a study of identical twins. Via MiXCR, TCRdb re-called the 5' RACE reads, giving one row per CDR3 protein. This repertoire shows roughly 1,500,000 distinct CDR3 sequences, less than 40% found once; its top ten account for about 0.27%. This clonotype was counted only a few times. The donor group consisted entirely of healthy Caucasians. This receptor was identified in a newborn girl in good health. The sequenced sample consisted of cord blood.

As DNA, the CDR3 is TGTGCCAGCAGCGTAGGACAGGTAATGAACACTGAAGCTTTCTTT. Translation: CASSVGQVMNTEAFF. V is TRBV14 and J is TRBJ1-1; TRBD1 aligns across 7 bases. Germline V gene sequence: CDR1 SGHDN, CDR2 FVKESK. There are 15 residues in the CDR3. Unmatched junction bases numbered 6, after V lost 5 bases and J lost 0 bases. Full variable domain (missing parts from reference TRBV14 and TRBJ1-1): EAGVTQFPSHSVIEKGQTVTLRCDPISGHDNLYWYRRVMGKEIKFLLHFVKESKQDESGMPNNRFLAERTGGTYSTLKVQPAELEDSGVYFCASSVGQVMNTEAFFGQGTRLTVV.